This section outlines one T cell receptor (beta chain) sequence together with its context. There is no known antigen for this receptor. Nothing much larger sits one base from this clone, and base qualities are not available. This sample was included in a study of cytomegalovirus exposure and HLA in healthy donors (dated by TCRdb to about 2017). Regarding the study in general: An earlier analysis of roughly 610 of the donors reported approximately 300 Gb of sequence data and approximately 120 million unique TCR beta sequences obtained from 150 million to 200 million T cells. To decide whether each TCR beta V gene segment behaved as functional or pseudogenic, an earlier analysis of approximately 590 of the donors relied on high-throughput TCR beta sequencing. Using immunosequencing, the study profiled T cell repertoires from around 670 subjects and related those repertoires to cytomegalovirus serostatus. Donor age, sex, ethnicity and CMV serostatus were compiled alongside the repertoire data. The number of donors typed differed by locus, with 629-630 for A, B, C, DRB1 and DQB1, 522 for DQA1, over 600 for DPA1, and some 440 for DPB1. A handful of DR-DQ haplotypes were handled as single units for association and clustering because linkage in the cohort was strong. Among the 398 genotyped donors, more than 70% belonged to the genetic ancestry cluster associated with self-reported Caucasian donors. The study aimed to test whether signatures of past pathogen exposure could be identified by cataloging public T cell receptors. A separate validation cohort of some 130 different subjects was used in addition to the approximately 640-subject first cohort. High-throughput TCR immunosequencing, statistical association of individual TCRs with disease status, and machine learning were combined to predict cytomegalovirus infection status. Every discovery cohort repertoire had been produced on one sequencing platform. Across under 500 genotyped donors of the cohort, an average of approximately 240,000 unique TCR beta nucleotide sequences per donor were sequenced, and 15% to 20% of those sequences were non-productive. Rather than drawing on any new phenotypic data, the later analysis identified candidate immune exposures from TCR beta sequences and the way those sequences occurred across donors. An early release covering 550 to 700 HLA-typed donors comprised about 320 gigabases of sequencing data and around 80 million unique TCR sequences. Genome-wide SNP genotypes for about 65% of the roughly 670 donors were used in a later genetic analysis, which treated that subset as a discovery cohort. Class I and class II HLA loci were covered by the typing at four-digit resolution. In a later analysis, previously published TCR beta repertoires from 666 donors were re-analyzed and high-resolution HLA genotyping was added so that TCR occurrence patterns could be studied. Overall study outcomes, separate from this receptor: Most TCR sequences were observed very rarely across donors, whereas some public TCRs were present in many individuals. A further reported finding was that TCR beta sequences accurately predicted the HLA-A and HLA-B alleles for most subjects in the first cohort. Linkage disequilibrium might explain the correlated functional status among segregating V segments, but an unknown experimental factor could not be ruled out. According to a later genetic analysis, donors in an Asian-associated ancestry cluster had fewer N-insertions in productive TCRs than the approximately 650-donor mean. The authors suggested that the approach could potentially be generalized to other disease states and immunological phenotypes. According to a later analysis, TCR association rates differed among HLA loci, with DRB1 alleles showing the most associated TCRs and HLA-C alleles showing the fewest. Broadly in line with IMGT annotations, most TCR beta V segments showed up in productive rearrangements about 87% or about 30% of the time in an earlier analysis of approximately 600 of the donors. In a later analysis, HLA-associated TCR beta chains were found to be more clonally expanded and to have lower generation probabilities than equally common non-associated chains. In a later analysis, most CMV-associated TCR beta chains were found to appear HLA-restricted, with HLA associations seemingly driven largely by CMV exposure. Because the 87-base-pair reads could not distinguish some IMGT-functional V segments, including TRBV6-2 and TRBV6-3, those segments were excluded. Because counts were too low, around 18 rarely observed V segments, including chromosome 9 orphons, were left out of the earlier analysis of approximately 580 of the donors. At a false discovery rate of 0.05, a later analysis linked around 17,000 TCR beta sequences to specific HLA alleles. When HLA alleles, especially DR and DQ, strongly co-occurred, TCR associations were difficult to assign to individual alleles. A later genetic analysis associated a missense DCLRE1C variant with V-gene and J-gene trimming of TCR beta chains, and an independent cohort replicated the association. The study listed over 150 TCR beta chains as associated with cytomegalovirus. In this cohort, only TCR beta chains were sequenced, and detectable features were limited by the absence of alpha or paired-chain data. Sequencing depth was assumed to be roughly uniform across donors in the presence/absence analyses, though that assumption may not hold. HLA typing was unavailable for some donors at each locus, so association tests used only the typed subset. A later analysis reported that several top co-occurrence clusters appeared linked to parvovirus B19, influenza, CMV and Epstein-Barr virus. In vitro tests confirmed that a few of the cytomegalovirus-associated TCR beta chains recognize cytomegalovirus antigens. Cytomegalovirus status was reported to be diagnosed by the classifier with high specificity and sensitivity in both the original and validation cohorts. The sequencing pipeline was judged likely to have produced a cluster of highly shared sequence variants as a technical artifact. CMV serostatus was the only immune exposure information available for the cohort.

V is clipped by 2 bases and J by 1 base, and the sequence between their germline boundaries is 10 bases long. The germline V gene (reference sequence) gives CDR1 as SGHKS and CDR2 as YYEKEE. Spanning cysteine to phenylalanine, the CDR3 consists of 15 amino acids. Kept here is only the CDR3 DNA, which spans 45 bases and is read in frame from base 1. The cohort consisted of 600 or so healthy bone marrow donors. At the time of sampling, all cohort members were nominally healthy, though unrecorded immune exposures were likely present. The donor was CMV seropositive and was included in the group of 270 or so seropositive cohort members. A peripheral blood sample was provided by each donor, and peripheral blood mononuclear cells were used for TCR beta sequencing. Genomic DNA was extracted from the blood cell samples with the Qiagen DNeasy Blood Extraction Kit. Library method: the immunoSEQ multiplex PCR assay. For the multiplex PCR, a mixture combining 60 forward primers for TCR Vbeta segments and 13 reverse primers for TCR Jbeta segments was used. A multiplex PCR assay on genomic DNA amplified the CDR3 region of rearranged TCR beta genes. The amplified TCR beta libraries were sequenced on the Illumina HiSeq System as 87-base-pair reads. As for the authors' bioinformatics: A later analysis tallied 70 million to 100 million unique TCR beta chains across the 650 to 750 repertoires, and around 12 million of those chains were shared by two or more donors. Raw reads were error-corrected and collapsed into unique sequences with a nearest-neighbor algorithm that merged closely related sequences to remove PCR and sequencing errors. Alignment of CDR3 sequences to IMGT reference sequences was used to assign V, D and J gene segments. For a sequence to be retained, a match of at least six nucleotides to both a V gene segment and a J gene segment was required. Rearrangements were classified as productive when the CDR3 lacked stop codons and remained in frame with V and J, and all other rearrangements were classified as non-productive. CDR3 was defined according to IMGT convention as the region running from the second conserved V-encoded cysteine to the conserved J-encoded phenylalanine. In an earlier analysis of around 540 of the donors, sequences lacking an unambiguous match to a single V gene segment were excluded. An earlier analysis of a few hundred of the donors called V segments functional above 56.7% productive rearrangements and segregating when the between-donor standard deviation exceeded 5%. A statistical classification framework was built for diagnosing cytomegalovirus status from the catalog of TCR beta chain sequences. In a later analysis, V and J genes were assigned by comparing TCR nucleotide sequences against IMGT/GENE-DB human TR gene sequences. The TCRdist pipeline was used in a later analysis to assign CDR3 sequences and most-parsimonious VDJ recombination scenarios. A later analysis defined each TCR beta chain by its CDR3 amino acid sequence plus V-gene family, and excluded reads lacking a unique V-gene family. A later analysis removed nearly 600 highly shared, low-generation-probability nucleotide sequences to deal with suspected cross-contamination and a sequencing artifact. In a later analysis, a clonal expansion index for each public chain was calculated from normalized within-repertoire ranks of inferred template counts. In a later analysis, generation probabilities were computed with a VDJ recombination model fitted to out-of-frame rearrangements, and the resulting probabilities were checked against IGoR. In a later analysis, hypergeometric tests were used to score TCR-TCR, TCR-HLA and TCR-CMV co-occurrence, with a repertoire-size bias correction applied to TCR pairs. False discovery rates were estimated in a later analysis by permuting HLA or CMV assignments 20 times. In a later analysis, co-occurring TCRs were grouped using DBSCAN, with TCRdist sequence similarity added in when clustering inside HLA-allele-positive subsets. Co-occurrence clustering excluded repertoires with fewer than 30,000 or more than 120,000 public chains, plus five with anomalous nucleotide sharing. TCRdb stores this immuneACCESS table with in-frame sequences only. Part of the clones is absent; in the studies checked, under half of the shortfall reflects unresolved V genes, and no reason is known for the rest. The D gene and trimming were derived from the DNA, and the V and J assignments and clone size from that table. This sample holds under 130,000 clones; just over 75% were observed only once. The ten largest make up around 8.4% of the sample.

The sequence links TRBV5-5 to TRBJ1-3; the D gene cannot be resolved reliably. The sample taken for sequencing was PBMCs. The clonotype was recovered from a middle-aged man in good health and CMV-seropositive. The CDR3 protein sequence reads: CASSFSGESGNTIYF. The bases read TGTGCCAGCAGCTTCTCCGGGGAGTCTGGAAACACCATATATTTT.